This T cell receptor beta chain comes out of a study of control samples from healthy donors and cancer patients. Looked up from germline, CDR1 is SQVTM and CDR2 is ANQGSEA. There are 13 residues in the CDR3. V lost 4 bases to trimming and J lost 4 bases, with 13 bases between them. The protocol was immunoSEQ multiplex PCR, while the TCRdb copy is restricted to in-frame clones and leaves out a portion. The profile shows about 150,000 clones, about 90% of them singletons. This TCR came from a woman younger than 45 in good health. J is TRBJ1-2 and V is TRBV29-1; no definite D call. Sequencing was carried out using blood. CDR3 in amino acids: CSVGERRGYGYTF. CDR3 coding DNA: TGCAGCGTTGGAGAAAGACGGGGCTATGGCTACACCTTC. The variable domain in full, with the rest retrieved from reference TRBV29-1 and TRBJ1-2, is SAVISQKPSRDICQRGTSLTIQCQVDSQVTMMFWYRQQPGQSLTLIATANQGSEATYESGFVIDKFPISRPNLTFSTLTVSNMSPEDSSIYLCSVGERRGYGYTFGSGTRLTVV.